This TCR beta chain was profiled in a study of regulatory T cells in long-lasting Graves disease. Looking at the study overall: Graves' patients, newly diagnosed, had taken antithyroid drugs under 3 months.

The germline CDR1 and CDR2 sequences are MDHEN and SYDVKM. The CDR3 totals 13 residues. Deletions cut 4 bases from V and 3 bases from J, with 10 bases between. This clonotype came up many times. Its antigen is undetermined. The time point was: newly diagnosed GD, antithyroid drugs for less than 3 months. PBMC-extracted RNA yielded the TCR library. Findings and limits, study-wide: Favoring TRBV28, TRBJ1-2 and TRBJ2-5 was a feature seen in persistent disease.

According to the study, TCR beta libraries were built with iRepertoire HTBI primers and CDR3-region Arm-PCR. Using its own MiXCR run on the multiplex PCR reads, TCRdb lists one record per CDR3 protein. The sample contains hundreds of thousands of distinct CDR3 sequences, about a sixth of which appear only once. These data also featured in a second study, about T cells in Graves' hyperthyroidism and ophthalmopathy. That investigation notes: Most thyroid clonotypes expanded above 0.001 appeared in blood too.

This chain connects TRBV28 to TRBJ2-7; D ambiguous. The material was peripheral blood mononuclear cells (PBMCs), obtained at new diagnosis, from a patient treated with antithyroid drugs. The TCR originated in a middle-aged man with Graves disease. CDR3 amino acids: CASSWINSYEQYF. DNA for the CDR3: TGTGCCAGCAGTTGGATTAACAGCTACGAGCAGTACTTC.